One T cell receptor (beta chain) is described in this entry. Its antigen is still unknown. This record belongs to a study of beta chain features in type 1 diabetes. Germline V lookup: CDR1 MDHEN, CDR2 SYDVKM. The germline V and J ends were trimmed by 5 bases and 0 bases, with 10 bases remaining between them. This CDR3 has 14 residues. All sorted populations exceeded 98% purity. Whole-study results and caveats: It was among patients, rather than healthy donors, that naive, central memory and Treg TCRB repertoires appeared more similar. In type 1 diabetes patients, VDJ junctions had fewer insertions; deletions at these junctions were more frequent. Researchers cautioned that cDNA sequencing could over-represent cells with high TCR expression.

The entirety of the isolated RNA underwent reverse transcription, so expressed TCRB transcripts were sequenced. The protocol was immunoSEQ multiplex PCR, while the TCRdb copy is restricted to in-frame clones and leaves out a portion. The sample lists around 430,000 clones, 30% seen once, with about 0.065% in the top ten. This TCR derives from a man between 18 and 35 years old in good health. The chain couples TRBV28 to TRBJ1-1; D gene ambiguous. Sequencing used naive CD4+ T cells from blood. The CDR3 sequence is CASSEIAVNTEAFF. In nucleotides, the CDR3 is TGTGCCAGCAGTGAAATTGCCGTGAACACTGAAGCTTTCTTT.